Below, one T cell receptor (beta chain) is given with its context. This sample was taken from a study of blood T cell dynamics during melanoma immunotherapy. Study at large: Metastatic melanoma patients received first-line pembrolizumab or nivolumab plus ipilimumab.

The time point: pre-treatment baseline. Profiling relied on immunoSEQ multiplex PCR, and the TCRdb table lists in-frame clones only, not all of them. The table lists 8,000 to 13,000 clones, approximately 86% of them singletons. The CDR3 is made up of 19 amino acids. The germline V gene has CDR1 SGHRS and CDR2 YFSETQ. Trimming removed 4 bases from V and 2 bases from J; junction bases left unmatched: 10. The sequences come from blood, collected from a patient treated with checkpoint blockade. This TCR derives from a human donor with melanoma. The V call is TRBV5-1, the J call TRBJ2-1, with 15 bases aligning to TRBD2. CDR3 sequence reads: CASSVGLAGGRSPYNEQFF. In DNA form, the CDR3 reads TGCGCCAGCAGCGTGGGACTAGCGGGGGGAAGAAGCCCCTACAATGAGCAGTTCTTC. Drawing the rest from reference TRBV5-1 and TRBJ2-1, the complete variable domain is KAGVTQTPRYLIKTRGQQVTLSCSPISGHRSVSWYQQTPGQGLQFLFEYFSETQRNKGNFPGRFSGRQFSNSRSEMNVSTLELGDSALYLCASSVGLAGGRSPYNEQFFGPGTRLTVL.